Listed below are T cell receptor beta chains from one sample, sequenced in a study of T cell changes during pregnancy in multiple sclerosis. Profiled with immunoSEQ multiplex PCR; TCRdb holds only in-frame clones, not every one. The table has around 30,000 clones, about 88% seen once; the top ten hold roughly 0.77%. This material consisted of CD4+ T cells from peripheral blood mononuclear cells, taken in the second trimester of pregnancy. Receptors were obtained from a female donor with multiple sclerosis, enrolled in a pregnancy study. The CDR3 runs from the conserved cysteine through the conserved F or W. A D gene is named only where the DNA matches it firmly. Size is omitted from some rows. Given values are once, few, many or a class for expanded clones.

cdr3_length	v_call	j_call	clone_size	d_call	cdr3_aa	cdr3_nt
15	TRBV5-5	TRBJ1-6	once	TRBD1	CASSLAGTGESPLHF	TGTGCCAGCAGCTTGGCCGGGACAGGGGAATCACCCCTCCACTTT
13	TRBV2	TRBJ1-5	medium-sized	TRBD1	CASKGGRNQPQHF	TGTGCCAGCAAAGGGGGCCGGAATCAGCCCCAGCATTTT
13	TRBV6-5	TRBJ1-1	-	-	CASRSPLNTEAFF	TGTGCCAGCAGATCCCCCTTGAACACTGAAGCTTTCTTT
16	TRBV2	TRBJ2-7	-	TRBD1	CASSVADRVYGYEQYF	TGTGCCAGCAGTGTGGCGGACAGGGTCTACGGCTACGAGCAGTACTTC
12	TRBV4-1	TRBJ2-3	-	-	CASSHNQGTQYF	TGCGCCAGCAGCCACAATCAGGGTACGCAGTATTTT
15	TRBV5-6	TRBJ2-3	once	-	CASSWGLPNTDTQYF	TGTGCCAGCAGCTGGGGACTTCCTAACACAGATACGCAGTATTTT
14	TRBV19	TRBJ1-2	-	TRBD1	CASRSQGADYGYTF	TGTGCCAGTAGATCACAGGGGGCTGACTATGGCTACACCTTC
16	TRBV5-6	TRBJ2-2	-	-	CASSPGWGGAVGELFF	TGTGCCAGCAGCCCCGGTTGGGGGGGCGCAGTCGGGGAGCTGTTTTTT
15	TRBV7-2	TRBJ2-2	once	-	CASSMNQGYTGELFF	TGTGCCAGCAGCATGAATCAGGGCTACACCGGGGAGCTGTTTTTT
15	TRBV5-1	TRBJ2-5	-	TRBD1	CASRDRGGDQETQYF	TGCGCCAGCAGGGACAGGGGAGGCGATCAAGAGACCCAGTACTTC
15	TRBV4-1	TRBJ1-5	medium-sized	TRBD1	CASSRPGTVNQPQHF	TGCGCCAGCAGCCGACCCGGGACAGTTAATCAGCCCCAGCATTTT
14	TRBV6-5	TRBJ2-3	-	TRBD1	CASKIGQGTDTQYF	TGTGCCAGCAAAATTGGACAGGGCACAGATACGCAGTATTTT
13	TRBV6-6	TRBJ1-5	few	-	CASGRYSNQPQHF	TGTGCCAGCGGTCGGTATAGCAATCAGCCCCAGCATTTT
14	TRBV18	TRBJ1-1	-	-	CASSTGYVATEAFF	TGTGCCAGCTCAACAGGGTATGTGGCCACTGAAGCTTTCTTT
14	TRBV19	TRBJ2-6	-	-	CASRQSSGANVLTF	TGTGCCAGTAGGCAGTCCTCTGGGGCCAACGTCCTGACTTTC
18	TRBV7-2	TRBJ2-3	-	TRBD2	CASSLAIRTSLSTDTQYF	TGTGCCAGCAGCTTAGCTATTAGGACTAGTCTAAGCACAGATACGCAGTATTTT
15	TRBV6-1	TRBJ1-6	-	-	CATVERVSYPSPLHF	TGTGCCACTGTGGAGAGGGTCAGTTACCCTTCACCCCTCCACTTT
15	TRBV6-6	TRBJ1-5	-	-	CASRRGGQDGQPQHF	TGTGCCAGCAGACGCGGGGGGCAGGATGGTCAGCCCCAGCATTTT
13	TRBV7-9	TRBJ2-7	-	TRBD1	CATMIGTGAEQYF	TGTGCCACCATGATCGGGACAGGGGCCGAGCAGTACTTC
13	TRBV19	TRBJ1-1	-	-	CASGQNKNTEAFF	TGTGCCAGTGGACAGAATAAGAACACTGAAGCTTTCTTT
15	TRBV4-1	TRBJ2-1	-	TRBD2	CASSRGASGDREQFF	TGCGCCAGCAGCCGAGGGGCTAGCGGGGATAGGGAGCAGTTCTTC
11	TRBV5-6	TRBJ1-2	-	-	CASSLLGGYTF	TGTGCCAGCAGCTTGCTAGGAGGCTACACCTTC
13	TRBV18	TRBJ2-5	once	-	CASSPWAAETQYF	TGTGCCAGCTCACCCTGGGCTGCGGAGACCCAGTACTTC
16	TRBV30	TRBJ1-3	-	TRBD1	CAWVGGKTGTGNTIYF	TGTGCCTGGGTGGGGGGAAAGACAGGGACTGGAAACACCATATATTTT
14	TRBV7-2	TRBJ2-5	-	-	CASSERTYQETQYF	TGTGCCAGCAGCGAACGGACTTACCAAGAGACCCAGTACTTC
13	TRBV5-1	TRBJ1-2	-	-	CASSNQGTHGYTF	TGCGCCAGCAGCAACCAGGGGACCCATGGCTACACCTTC
12	TRBV7-2	TRBJ1-2	-	TRBD1	CASSTGPYGYTF	TGTGCCAGTTCGACAGGGCCCTATGGCTACACCTTC
15	TRBV28	TRBJ2-2	-	TRBD1	CASSVGTGRTGELFF	TGTGCCAGCAGCGTCGGGACAGGGAGGACCGGGGAGCTGTTTTTT
14	TRBV2	TRBJ2-3	-	-	CASSEVLSTDTQYF	TGTGCCAGCAGTGAAGTCCTTAGCACAGATACGCAGTATTTT
20	TRBV4-3	TRBJ2-3	-	TRBD2	CASSRGGGLAGSGGTDTQYF	TGCGCCAGCAGCCGCGGGGGGGGACTAGCGGGGTCAGGGGGCACAGATACGCAGTATTTT
13	TRBV21-1	TRBJ1-3	few	-	CASSNRVRNTIYF	TGTGCCAGCAGCAACAGGGTGAGAAACACCATATATTTT
14	TRBV9	TRBJ2-7	once	-	CASSVAAATYEQYF	TGTGCCAGCAGCGTAGCTGCCGCCACTTACGAGCAGTACTTC